This TCR beta chain was sequenced in a study of post-analysis software for immune sequencing data. Regarding the study as a whole: Four to six TRBV segments were more frequent in patients than controls; TRBV5-6, TRBV5-1 and TRBV20-1 belonged to this group.

Germline V gene lookup returns CDR1 SGHRS and CDR2 YFSETQ. Trimming shortened V by 5 bases and J by 4 bases, and 19 bases separated the two germline ends. This CDR3 region has 15 residues. Of note for this clonotype: As yet, its antigen is unknown.

The TCR beta cDNA libraries contained unique molecular identifiers. TCRdb independently ran MiXCR on the PCR reads; one entry per CDR3 protein. The data hold roughly 580,000 distinct CDR3 sequences, with about 40% observed a single time. The V gene is TRBV5-1, the J gene TRBJ2-7; tentatively, D is TRBD1 (6 bases). Sequenced sample: blood. This clonotype was sampled from a girl under 18 with multiple sclerosis. The CDR3: CASSLLDRKGYEQYF. In nucleotides, the CDR3 is TGCGCCAGCAGTCTTCTGGACAGAAAAGGGTACGAGCAGTACTTC. Drawing the rest from reference TRBV5-1 and TRBJ2-7, the complete variable domain is KAGVTQTPRYLIKTRGQQVTLSCSPISGHRSVSWYQQTPGQGLQFLFEYFSETQRNKGNFPGRFSGRQFSNSRSEMNVSTLELGDSALYLCASSLLDRKGYEQYFGPGTRLTVT.